The rows below give T cell receptor beta chains drawn from one sample of a study of blood T cell repertoires in COVID-19. Generated by immunoSEQ multiplex PCR, the TCRdb table keeps only in-frame clones and is missing some. Of some 220,000 clones in the sample, 92% were seen once. The sequenced sample was peripheral blood. Receptor source: a man in his thirties or forties with COVID-19, enrolled during active disease. The CDR3 runs from the conserved cysteine through the conserved F or W. The order of the fields is J gene, CDR3 length, D gene, V gene, clone size, CDR3 DNA, CDR3 protein. The D gene is left open where the match is weak. Rows give clone size only sometimes, using once, few, many, or a class for an expanded clone.

TRBJ2-2 16 - TRBV5-6 - TGTGCCAGCAGCTTGTTAGTAGCAGCGAACACCGGGGAGCTGTTTTTT CASSLLVAANTGELFF
TRBJ1-2 14 - TRBV7-9 - TGTGCCAGCAGTTTTTACGACAGGCCCTATGGCTACACCTTC CASSFYDRPYGYTF
TRBJ1-5 16 - TRBV19 - TGTGCCAGTAGTATAGTCCCGGGGGGCGGCAATCAGCCCCAGCATTTT CASSIVPGGGNQPQHF
TRBJ1-5 15 - TRBV6-2/TRBV6-3 - TGTGCCAGCACCCCCGCGGGGGCTAGCAATCAGCCCCAGCATTTT CASTPAGASNQPQHF
TRBJ2-2 19 TRBD2 TRBV5-4 - TGTGCCAGCAGCCCTTACCAGGGTAGCGGGGGCACGAGAACCGGGGAGCTGTTTTTT CASSPYQGSGGTRTGELFF
TRBJ1-3 15 - TRBV5-4 once TGTGCCAGCAGCTGGTACGGGGTGACTGGAAACACCATATATTTT CASSWYGVTGNTIYF
TRBJ1-6 13 - TRBV7-9 - TGTGCCAGCAGCTTAGAGGAGAATTCACCCCTCCACTTT CASSLEENSPLHF
TRBJ1-3 20 - TRBV30 - TGTGCCTGGATCACGACTTCGGGGATTCGAAGAAAACCCTCTGGAAACACCATATATTTT CAWITTSGIRRKPSGNTIYF
TRBJ1-4 14 - TRBV5-4 - TGTGCCAGCAGCACAGGTTCAACTAATGAAAAACTGTTTTTT CASSTGSTNEKLFF
TRBJ1-1 13 - TRBV5-5 few TGTGCCAGCAGTCCACAGGGCGGGACTGAAGCTTTCTTT CASSPQGGTEAFF
TRBJ1-1 17 - TRBV20-1 - TGCAGTGCTAGTAGGTTTGTTCGGGGGTCGAGTAACACTGAAGCTTTCTTT CSASRFVRGSSNTEAFF
TRBJ2-5 15 - TRBV7-2 - TGTGCCAGCAGCCCCCAGCGGAGGTACCAAGAGACCCAGTACTTC CASSPQRRYQETQYF
TRBJ2-7 14 - TRBV11-2 - TGTGCCAGCAGCATAAGGACAGCCTCCTACGAGCAGTACTTC CASSIRTASYEQYF
TRBJ2-7 13 TRBD2 TRBV18 - TGTGCCAGCTCCCCGGGGGAGGGACGCGAGCAGTACTTC CASSPGEGREQYF
TRBJ1-5 14 - TRBV30 - TGTGCCTGGAGTACCGCCCCGGGGGGTCAGCCCCAGCATTTT CAWSTAPGGQPQHF
TRBJ1-2 13 TRBD1 TRBV27 - TGTGCCAGCAGTTTAAGGCAGGGGGGTGGCTACACCTTC CASSLRQGGGYTF
TRBJ2-5 17 TRBD2 TRBV7-9 - TGTGCCAGCAGCTTAGCTCGTGGCGGGGGGGCCGCAGAGACCCAGTACTTC CASSLARGGGAAETQYF
TRBJ2-2 17 TRBD2 TRBV13 once TGTGCCAGCAGCCGCTCTAGCGGGGGGGCTTCCACCGGGGAGCTGTTTTTT CASSRSSGGASTGELFF
TRBJ2-3 14 TRBD2 TRBV11-1 - TGTGCCAGCAGCTCCACTAGCGGCACAGATACGCAGTATTTT CASSSTSGTDTQYF
TRBJ2-3 15 - TRBV30 - TGTGCCTGGAGTGTCAAGGCCGACTACACAGATACGCAGTATTTT CAWSVKADYTDTQYF
TRBJ2-2 18 TRBD1 TRBV30 - TGTGCCTGGAGTTGGGGACAGGGGAATTTAGGTCTAACCGGGGAGCTGTTTTTT CAWSWGQGNLGLTGELFF
TRBJ2-6 14 - TRBV7-9 once TGTGCCAGCAGCTCAGGGGCTGGGGCCAACGTCCTGACTTTC CASSSGAGANVLTF
TRBJ2-2 13 - TRBV5-1 once TGCGCCAGCAGCTTGCGGGAACCCGGGGAGCTGTTTTTT CASSLREPGELFF
TRBJ1-4 16 - TRBV6-1 - TGTGCCAGCAGTGAAATCTCTCGAGCAACTAATGAAAAACTGTTTTTT CASSEISRATNEKLFF